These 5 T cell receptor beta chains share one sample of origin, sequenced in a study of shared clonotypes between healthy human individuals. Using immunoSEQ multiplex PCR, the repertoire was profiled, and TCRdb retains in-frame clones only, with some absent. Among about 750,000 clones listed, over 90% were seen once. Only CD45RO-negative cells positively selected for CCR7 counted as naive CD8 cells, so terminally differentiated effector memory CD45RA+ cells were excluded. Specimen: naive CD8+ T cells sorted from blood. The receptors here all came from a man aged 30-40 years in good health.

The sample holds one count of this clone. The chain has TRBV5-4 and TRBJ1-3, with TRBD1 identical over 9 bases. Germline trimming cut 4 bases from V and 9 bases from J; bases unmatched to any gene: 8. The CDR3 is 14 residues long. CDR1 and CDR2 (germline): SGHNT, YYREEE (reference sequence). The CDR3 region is CASSQTGGDPTIYF. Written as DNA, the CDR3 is TGTGCCAGCAGCCAGACAGGGGGTGACCCCACCATATATTTT. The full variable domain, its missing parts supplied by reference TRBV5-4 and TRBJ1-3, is ETGVTQSPTHLIKTRGQQVTLRCSSQSGHNTVSWYQQALGQGPQFIFQYYREEENGRGNFPPRFSGLQFPNYSSELNVNALELDDSALYLCASSQTGGDPTIYFGEGSWLTVV.

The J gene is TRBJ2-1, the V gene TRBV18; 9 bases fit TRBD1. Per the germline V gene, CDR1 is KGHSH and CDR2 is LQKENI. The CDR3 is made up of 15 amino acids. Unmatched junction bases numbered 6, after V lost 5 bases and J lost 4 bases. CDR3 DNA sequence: TGTGCCAGCTCATCCACAGGGGGCAGGTACAATGAGCAGTTCTTC. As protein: CASSSTGGRYNEQFF.

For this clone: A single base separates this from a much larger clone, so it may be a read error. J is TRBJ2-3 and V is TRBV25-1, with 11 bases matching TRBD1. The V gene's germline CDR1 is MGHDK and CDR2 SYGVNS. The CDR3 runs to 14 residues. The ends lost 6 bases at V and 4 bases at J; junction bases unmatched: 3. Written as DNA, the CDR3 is TGTGCCAGCAGAGAGGGACAGGGGGCAGATACGCAGTATTTT. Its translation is CASREGQGADTQYF.

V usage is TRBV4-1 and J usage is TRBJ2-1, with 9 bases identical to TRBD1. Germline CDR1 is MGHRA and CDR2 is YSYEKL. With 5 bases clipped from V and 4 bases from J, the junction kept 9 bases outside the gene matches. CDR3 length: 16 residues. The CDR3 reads CASSERKGQGYNEQFF. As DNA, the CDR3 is TGCGCCAGCAGCGAAAGGAAGGGACAGGGATACAATGAGCAGTTCTTC.

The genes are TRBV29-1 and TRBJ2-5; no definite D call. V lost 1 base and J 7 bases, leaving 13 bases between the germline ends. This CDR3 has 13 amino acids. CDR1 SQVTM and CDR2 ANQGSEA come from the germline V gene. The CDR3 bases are TGCAGCGTTGAAGGTCCGGATTTTAGGACCCAGTACTTC. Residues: CSVEGPDFRTQYF.